The T cell receptor (beta chain) under discussion was sequenced for a study of T cell responses to AZD1222 COVID-19 vaccine. Study outcomes and limitations: An increase in Spike-specific TCR breadth and depth was observed after two AZD1222 doses. Of spike-specific TCRs, nearly half reportedly target regions left unmutated in variants.

With regard to this clone: Its antigen is currently unknown.

Produced via immunoSEQ multiplex PCR; TCRdb's table is partial and in-frame only. The repertoire consists of around 120,000 clones, with approximately 94% occurring once and the leading ten covering 5%. Germline V gene lookup returns CDR1 SGDLS and CDR2 YYNGEE. Trimming shortened V by 4 bases and J by 0 bases, and 12 bases separated the two germline ends. This CDR3 has 15 amino acids. The receptor's source is an adult who received the AZD1222 COVID-19 vaccine. This material consisted of peripheral blood, taken 28 days after the second AZD1222 dose. The V call is TRBV9, the J call TRBJ2-3; either TRBD1 or TRBD2 may supply D (5 bases each). DNA of the CDR3: TGTGCCAGCAGCCTTTGGGGGTTTAGCACAGATACGCAGTATTTT. Translating it yields CASSLWGFSTDTQYF. Using reference TRBV9 and TRBJ2-3 for the parts outside the CDR3, the full variable domain is DSGVTQTPKHLITATGQRVTLRCSPRSGDLSVYWYQQSLDQGLQFLIQYYNGEERAKGNILERFSAQQFPDLHSELNLSSLELGDSALYFCASSLWGFSTDTQYFGPGTRLTVL.